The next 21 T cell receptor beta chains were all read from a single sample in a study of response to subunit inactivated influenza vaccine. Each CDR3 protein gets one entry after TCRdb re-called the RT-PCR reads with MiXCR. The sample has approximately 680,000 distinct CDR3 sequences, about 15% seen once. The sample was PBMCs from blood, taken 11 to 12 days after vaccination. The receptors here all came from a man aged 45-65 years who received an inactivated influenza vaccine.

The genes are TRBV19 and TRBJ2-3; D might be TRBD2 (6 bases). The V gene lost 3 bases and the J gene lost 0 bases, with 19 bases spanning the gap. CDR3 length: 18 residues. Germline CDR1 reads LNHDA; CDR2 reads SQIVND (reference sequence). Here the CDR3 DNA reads TGTGCCAGTAGTATCCTCCGTGGCGGGACGGGTAGCACAGATACGCAGTATTTT. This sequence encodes CASSILRGGTGSTDTQYF.

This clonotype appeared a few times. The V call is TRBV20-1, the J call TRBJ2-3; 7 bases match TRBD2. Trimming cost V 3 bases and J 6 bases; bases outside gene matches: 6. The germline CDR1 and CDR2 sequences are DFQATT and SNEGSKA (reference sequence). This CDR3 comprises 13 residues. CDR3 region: CSARWGGKDTQYF. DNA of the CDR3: TGCAGTGCTAGGTGGGGGGGGAAGGATACGCAGTATTTT.

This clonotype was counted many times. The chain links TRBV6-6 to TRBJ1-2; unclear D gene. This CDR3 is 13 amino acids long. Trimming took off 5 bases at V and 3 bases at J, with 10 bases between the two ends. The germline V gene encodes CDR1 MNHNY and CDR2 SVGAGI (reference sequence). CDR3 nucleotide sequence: TGTGCCAGCAGTCAGGACCTAGACTATGGCTACACCTTC. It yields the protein CASSQDLDYGYTF.

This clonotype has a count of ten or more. The CDR3 spells CASSRLSGTQETQYF. CDR3 DNA: TGCGCCAGCAGCAGACTTTCGGGGACCCAAGAGACCCAGTACTTC. The chain employs TRBV4-1 and TRBJ2-5; the D call may be TRBD1 or TRBD2 (5 bases each). Trimming stripped 5 bases from V and 1 base from J, with 14 bases between. The germline CDR1 and CDR2 sequences are MGHRA and YSYEKL. The CDR3 consists of 15 residues.

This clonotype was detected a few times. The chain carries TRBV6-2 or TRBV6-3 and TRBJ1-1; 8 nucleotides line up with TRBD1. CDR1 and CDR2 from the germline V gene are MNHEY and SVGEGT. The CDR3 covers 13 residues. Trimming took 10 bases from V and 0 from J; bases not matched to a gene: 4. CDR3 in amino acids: CATRQGMNTEAFF. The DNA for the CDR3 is TGTGCCACCCGACAGGGGATGAACACTGAAGCTTTCTTT.

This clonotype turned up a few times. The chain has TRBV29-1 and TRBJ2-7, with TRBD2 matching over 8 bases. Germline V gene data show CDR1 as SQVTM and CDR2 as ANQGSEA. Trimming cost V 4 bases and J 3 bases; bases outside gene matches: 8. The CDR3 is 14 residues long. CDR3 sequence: CSVVHPAGGYEQYF. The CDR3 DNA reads TGCAGCGTTGTTCATCCGGCGGGAGGCTACGAGCAGTACTTC.

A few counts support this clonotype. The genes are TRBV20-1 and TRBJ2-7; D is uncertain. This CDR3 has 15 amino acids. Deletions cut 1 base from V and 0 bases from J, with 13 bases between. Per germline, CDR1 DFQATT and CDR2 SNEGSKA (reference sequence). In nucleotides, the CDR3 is TGCAGTGCTAGAGTTCCCCGGAAGGTCTCCTACGAGCAGTACTTC. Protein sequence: CSARVPRKVSYEQYF.

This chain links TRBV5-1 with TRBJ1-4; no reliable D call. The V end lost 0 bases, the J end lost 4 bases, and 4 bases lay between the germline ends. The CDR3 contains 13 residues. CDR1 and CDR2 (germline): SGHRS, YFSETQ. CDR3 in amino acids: CASSLDFNEKLFF. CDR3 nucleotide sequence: TGCGCCAGCAGCTTGGACTTTAATGAAAAACTGTTTTTT.

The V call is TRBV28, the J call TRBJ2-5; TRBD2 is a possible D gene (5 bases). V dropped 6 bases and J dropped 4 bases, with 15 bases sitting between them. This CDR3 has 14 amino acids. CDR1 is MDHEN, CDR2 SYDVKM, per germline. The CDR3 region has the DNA TGTGCCAGCAGACAGACTACCCTCGGAGAGACCCAGTACTTC. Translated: CASRQTTLGETQYF.

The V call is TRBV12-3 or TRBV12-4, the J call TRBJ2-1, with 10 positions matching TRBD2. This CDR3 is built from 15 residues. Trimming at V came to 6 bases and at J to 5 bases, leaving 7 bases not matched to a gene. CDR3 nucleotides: TGTGCCAGCAGCGAAAGGACTAGCGGAAACAATGAGCAGTTCTTC. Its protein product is CASSERTSGNNEQFF.

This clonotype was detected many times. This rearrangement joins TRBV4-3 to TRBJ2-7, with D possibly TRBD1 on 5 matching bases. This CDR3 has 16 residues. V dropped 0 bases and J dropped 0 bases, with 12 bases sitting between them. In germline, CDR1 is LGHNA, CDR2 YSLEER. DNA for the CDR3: TGCGCCAGCAGCCAAGATTTCGGACAAAGCTCCTACGAGCAGTACTTC. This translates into CASSQDFGQSSYEQYF.

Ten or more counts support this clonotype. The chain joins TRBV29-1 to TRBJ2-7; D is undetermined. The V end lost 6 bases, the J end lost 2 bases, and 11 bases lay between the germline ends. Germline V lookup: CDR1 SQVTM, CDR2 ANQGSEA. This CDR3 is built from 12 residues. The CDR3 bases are TGCAGCGTGCAGACGGGTACCTACGAGCAGTACTTC. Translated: CSVQTGTYEQYF.

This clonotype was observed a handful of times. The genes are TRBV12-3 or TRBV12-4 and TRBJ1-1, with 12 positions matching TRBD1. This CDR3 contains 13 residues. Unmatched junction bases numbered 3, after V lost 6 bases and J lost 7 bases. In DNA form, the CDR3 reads TGTGCCAGCAGCCGGGACAGGGGGCTTGAAGCTTTCTTT. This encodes CASSRDRGLEAFF.

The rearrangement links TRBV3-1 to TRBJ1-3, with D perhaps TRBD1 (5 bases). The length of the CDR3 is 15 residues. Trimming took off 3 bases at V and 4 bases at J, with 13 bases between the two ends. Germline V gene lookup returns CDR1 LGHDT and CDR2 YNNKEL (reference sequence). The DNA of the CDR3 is TGTGCCAGCAGCCAGACCGGGACGGGAGGAAACACCATATATTTT. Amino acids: CASSQTGTGGNTIYF.

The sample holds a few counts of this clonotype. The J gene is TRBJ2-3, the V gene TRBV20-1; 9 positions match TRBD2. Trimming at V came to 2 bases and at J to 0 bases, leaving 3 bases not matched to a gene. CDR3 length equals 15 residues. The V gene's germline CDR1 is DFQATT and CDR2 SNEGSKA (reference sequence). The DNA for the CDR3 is TGCAGTGCTAGATTAGCGGGAGCTAGCACAGATACGCAGTATTTT. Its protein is CSARLAGASTDTQYF.

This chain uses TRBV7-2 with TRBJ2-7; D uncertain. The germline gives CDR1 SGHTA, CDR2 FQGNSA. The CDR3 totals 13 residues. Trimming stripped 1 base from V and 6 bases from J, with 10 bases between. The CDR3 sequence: CASSLGLTTEQYF. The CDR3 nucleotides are TGTGCCAGCAGCTTAGGTCTAACCACCGAGCAGTACTTC.

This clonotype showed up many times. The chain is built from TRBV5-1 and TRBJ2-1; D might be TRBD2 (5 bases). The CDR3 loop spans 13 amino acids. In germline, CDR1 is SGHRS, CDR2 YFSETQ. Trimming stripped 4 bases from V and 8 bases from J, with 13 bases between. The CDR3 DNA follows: TGCGCCAGCAGCCAGGAGGCAGACGATGAGCAGTTCTTC. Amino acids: CASSQEADDEQFF.

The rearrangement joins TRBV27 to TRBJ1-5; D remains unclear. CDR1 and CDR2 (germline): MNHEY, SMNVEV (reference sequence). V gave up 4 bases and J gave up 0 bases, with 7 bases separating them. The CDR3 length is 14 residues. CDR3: CASSSENSNQPQHF. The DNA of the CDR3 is TGTGCCAGCAGTTCAGAAAATAGCAATCAGCCCCAGCATTTT.

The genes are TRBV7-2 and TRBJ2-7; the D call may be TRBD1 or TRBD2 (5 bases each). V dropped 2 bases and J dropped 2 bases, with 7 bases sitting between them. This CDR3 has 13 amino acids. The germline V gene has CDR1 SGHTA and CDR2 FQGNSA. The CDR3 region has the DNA TGTGCCAGCAGCTTAAGGGACCCCTACGAGCAGTACTTC. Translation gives CASSLRDPYEQYF.

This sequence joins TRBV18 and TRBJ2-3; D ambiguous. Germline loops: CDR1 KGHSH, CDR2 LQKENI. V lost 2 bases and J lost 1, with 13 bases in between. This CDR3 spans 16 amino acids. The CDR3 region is CASSPSLAMGTDTQYF. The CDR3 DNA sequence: TGTGCCAGCTCACCAAGTCTGGCCATGGGCACAGATACGCAGTATTTT.

The CDR3 reads CASSLGDEDTQYF. In DNA form, the CDR3 reads TGTGCCAGCAGTTTGGGGGATGAAGATACGCAGTATTTT. This chain joins TRBV6-5 and TRBJ2-3; TRBD1 or TRBD2 may be the D gene (5 bases each). The CDR3 covers 13 residues. Germline values: CDR1 MNHEY, CDR2 SVGAGI. The V end lost 4 bases, the J end lost 5 bases, and 10 bases lay between the germline ends.